This T cell receptor (beta chain) was documented in a study of blood T cell repertoires in COVID-19. Study-wide background: Specimens from acute and convalescent COVID-19 originated in the United States, Italy and Spain. Nucleic acid was either cDNA or gDNA, and it came from T cells, B-cell-depleted T cells, or PBMCs.

Authors' analysis steps: Reference gene primer amplification gave estimated nucleated cell counts. Profiling relied on immunoSEQ multiplex PCR, and the TCRdb table lists in-frame clones only, not all of them. The DNA was the basis for D and trimming; V, J and clone size are from that table. The profile covers some 83,000 clones, with approximately 80% appearing a single time and over 8.5% taken by the ten largest. Germline trimming cut 5 bases from V and 6 bases from J; bases unmatched to any gene: 7. CDR1 is MNHEY and CDR2 is SVGEGT in the germline V gene. CDR3 length: 15 residues. J is TRBJ1-1 and V is TRBV6-2 or TRBV6-3, with 12 bases aligning to TRBD1. Source material: peripheral blood. This sequence was found in a middle-aged man with acute or convalescent COVID-19. The CDR3 loop reads CASSPGDRGLPEAFF. The CDR3 bases are TGTGCCAGCAGTCCCGGGGACAGGGGGCTCCCTGAAGCTTTCTTT.